These 17 T cell receptor beta chains were sequenced from one sample in a study of cytomegalovirus exposure and HLA in healthy donors. PCR primers comprised 60 Vbeta and 13 Jbeta primers. Profiled with immunoSEQ multiplex PCR; TCRdb holds only in-frame clones, not every one. Of 98,000 or so clones listed, about 80% were seen once; the top ten hold over 15%. The sample was PBMCs. These receptor sequences come from a man aged 60 to 69 in good health and CMV-seropositive.

This clone was seen only once. The chain joins TRBV5-1 to TRBJ1-3; D is possibly TRBD1 (6 bases). Trimming left V 2 bases short and J 3 bases short, with 15 bases between. Germline CDR1 SGHRS, CDR2 YFSETQ. The CDR3 contains 16 residues. CDR3 sequence (DNA): TGCGCCAGCAGCTTTGACGGACAGAGCCTTGGAAACACCATATATTTT. Translating it yields CASSFDGQSLGNTIYF.

There are a few counts of this clone. J is TRBJ2-7 and V is TRBV4-2; TRBD2 is a possible D gene (5 bases). The CDR3 length is 14 residues. Trimming cost V 1 base and J 4 bases, with 11 bases left between them. The germline gives CDR1 LGHNA, CDR2 YNFKEQ. CDR3 bases: TGTGCCAGCAGCCAAGGGCTAGCCGTATACGAGCAGTACTTC. It translates to CASSQGLAVYEQYF.

The V call is TRBV25-1, the J call TRBJ2-2, with a weak D call TRBD2 (6 bases). This CDR3 is 15 amino acids long. CDR1 is MGHDK and CDR2 is SYGVNS in the germline V gene. V was cut by 7 bases and J by 6 bases, with 18 bases left in between. The CDR3 region has the DNA TGTGCCAGCAAAGGAGGGGTTGGGGAGGCCGGGGAGCTGTTTTTT. Translation gives CASKGGVGEAGELFF.

The V and J genes are TRBV19 and TRBJ2-5; 7 bases align to TRBD1. The end of the DNA fits TRBJ2-7 better, so the J call may be wrong. Germline V gene lookup returns CDR1 LNHDA and CDR2 SQIVND (reference sequence). This CDR3 is 13 amino acids long. As DNA, the CDR3 is TGTGCCAGTAGTATCTACAGGGGCTACGAGCAGTACTTC. Translated: CASSIYRGYEQYF.

The rearrangement links TRBV7-9 to TRBJ1-1; D may be TRBD1 (5 bases). The CDR3 is made up of 14 amino acids. Trimming took 6 bases from V and 1 from J, leaving 12 bases between them. Germline CDR1 and CDR2: SEHNR and FQNEAQ (reference sequence). CDR3 residues: CASSSDGGNTEAFF. CDR3 nucleotides: TGTGCCAGCAGTTCGGACGGGGGGAACACTGAAGCTTTCTTT.

The CDR3 sequence: CASSQEGRGGNIQYF. The CDR3 coding sequence is TGTGCCAGCAGCCAAGAAGGGAGGGGAGGGAACATTCAGTACTTC. The chain combines TRBV4-2 with TRBJ2-4, with 7 bases fitting TRBD2. Looked up from germline, CDR1 is LGHNA and CDR2 is YNFKEQ. V shed 0 bases, J shed 7 bases, and the junction held 6 bases outside the gene matches. The CDR3 length is 15 residues.

V is TRBV10-1 and J is TRBJ2-2, with unresolved D. The CDR3 has 12 residues. The germline V and J ends were trimmed by 4 bases and 7 bases, with 7 bases remaining between them. Germline CDR1 and CDR2: WNHNN and SYGVQD (reference sequence). The CDR3 sequence: CASSVWSGELFF. CDR3 bases: TGCGCCAGCAGTGTCTGGAGCGGGGAGCTGTTTTTT.

CDR3 DNA sequence: TGTGCCTGGAGTGTGGGACAGGGGAACACTGAAGCTTTCTTT. Protein: CAWSVGQGNTEAFF. The genes are TRBV30 and TRBJ1-1; 9 positions agree with TRBD1. The V segment lost 0 bases and the J segment 1 base; nucleotides outside the gene matches: 0. The CDR3 extends over 14 amino acids. From germline, CDR1 is GTSNPN and CDR2 SVGIG (reference sequence).

The CDR3 reads CASSPGADYEQYF. In DNA, the CDR3 is TGTGCCAGCAGCCCCGGCGCGGATTACGAGCAGTACTTC. The rearrangement joins TRBV5-6 to TRBJ2-7; D gene unclear. The CDR3 consists of 13 residues. Trimming took off 4 bases at V and 4 bases at J, with 12 bases between the two ends. Germline V CDR1 and CDR2: SGHDT, YYEEEE.

V and J are TRBV27 and TRBJ2-1; D is uncertain. The CDR3 is made up of 13 amino acids. Germline assignment: CDR1 MNHEY and CDR2 SMNVEV (reference sequence). V shed 4 bases and J shed 3 bases, with 7 bases lying between them. CDR3 bases: TGTGCCAGCAGTTCCAGACTCTACAATGAGCAGTTCTTC. This translates into CASSSRLYNEQFF.

Points on this clone: A junction boundary mismatches the germline segment, possibly from a read error. The rearrangement joins TRBV7-9 to TRBJ1-5, with D perhaps matching TRBD1 (5 bases). Germline CDR1 is SEHNR and CDR2 is FQNEAQ (reference sequence). The CDR3 has 14 amino acids. Here the CDR3 DNA reads TGTTCCAGCAGCTTACCAGGGAGCAATCAGCCCCAGCATTTT. The encoded protein is CSSSLPGSNQPQHF.

The chain joins TRBV7-8 to TRBJ1-1; D possibly corresponds to TRBD1 (5 bases). Trimming stripped 5 bases from V and 3 bases from J, with 16 bases between. The CDR3 runs to 15 residues. Germline CDR1 SGHVS, CDR2 FQNEAQ. The CDR3 sequence: CASSHPGRVDTEAFF. DNA of the CDR3: TGTGCCAGCAGCCACCCAGGCAGGGTTGACACTGAAGCTTTCTTT.

J is TRBJ2-2 and V is TRBV9, with 7 bases fitting TRBD2. Germline V gene data show CDR1 as SGDLS and CDR2 as YYNGEE. J gave up 7 bases and V 6 bases, and 9 bases lay outside the gene matches. The CDR3 spans 14 residues. The CDR3, as DNA: TGTGCCAGCACCGACCGGGGGGTGAGCGGGGAGCTGTTTTTT. Protein sequence: CASTDRGVSGELFF.

This clone has a handful of counts. Written as DNA, the CDR3 is TGTGCCAGCAGCTTAGCTCAGAATTCACCCCTCCACTTT. It codes for CASSLAQNSPLHF. The rearrangement uses TRBV7-8 and TRBJ1-6; D remains unclear. The CDR3 has 13 amino acids. In germline, CDR1 is SGHVS, CDR2 FQNEAQ. Trimming shortened V by 0 bases and J by 7 bases, and 4 bases separated the two germline ends.

This chain connects TRBV5-4 to TRBJ1-6, with a possible D match to TRBD1 (5 bases). V was trimmed by 1 base and J by 4 bases, leaving 6 bases between them. Germline V lookup: CDR1 SGHNT, CDR2 YYREEE (reference sequence). This CDR3 is 14 amino acids long. The CDR3 region is CASSLQGYNSPLHF. Written as DNA, the CDR3 is TGTGCCAGCAGCTTGCAGGGTTATAATTCACCCCTCCACTTT.

The chain is built from TRBV10-3 and TRBJ1-6; TRBD1 matches 9 bases. V shed 0 bases, J shed 6 bases, and the junction held 3 bases outside the gene matches. The germline CDR1 and CDR2 sequences are ENHRY and SYGVKD. This CDR3 is built from 16 residues. CDR3: CAISESPTGGNSPLHF. The CDR3 DNA follows: TGTGCCATCAGTGAGTCTCCGACAGGGGGTAATTCACCCCTCCACTTT.

This chain joins TRBV5-1 and TRBJ2-3, with TRBD1 identical over 9 bases. The CDR3 contains 16 residues. Germline trimming cut 0 bases from V and 3 bases from J; bases unmatched to any gene: 5. CDR1 and CDR2 (germline): SGHRS, YFSETQ. CDR3 DNA: TGCGCCAGCAGCTTGGGGGACAGGGATACGACAGATACGCAGTATTTT. Translation gives CASSLGDRDTTDTQYF. Looking up the rest from reference TRBV5-1 and TRBJ2-3 gives the full variable domain: KAGVTQTPRYLIKTRGQQVTLSCSPISGHRSVSWYQQTPGQGLQFLFEYFSETQRNKGNFPGRFSGRQFSNSRSEMNVSTLELGDSALYLCASSLGDRDTTDTQYFGPGTRLTVL.